A single sample gave rise to the 30 T cell receptor beta chains below, sequenced in a study of cytomegalovirus exposure and HLA in healthy donors. TCRdb keeps only in-frame clones here, not all; method: immunoSEQ multiplex PCR. Of approximately 59,000 clones in the sample, more than 85% were seen once. Sequenced material: PBMCs. The receptors were sampled from a man younger than 35 in good health and CMV-seropositive.

This sequence joins TRBV11-3 and TRBJ1-1, with D hard to call. The CDR3 is 13 residues long. CDR1 is SGHNT, CDR2 YENEEA, per germline. With 0 bases removed from V and 4 bases from J, the gap between germline ends came to 6 bases. The CDR3 DNA sequence: TGTGCCAGCAGCTTAGAGTCTACCACTGAAGCTTTCTTT. Protein sequence: CASSLESTTEAFF. Full variable domain (remainder filled in from reference TRBV11-3 and TRBJ1-1): EAGVVQSPRYKIIEKKQPVAFWCNPISGHNTLYWYLQNLGQGPELLIRYENEEAVDDSQLPKDRFSAERLKGVDSTLKIQPAELGDSAVYLCASSLESTTEAFFGQGTRLTVV.

This clone was recorded only once. The genes are TRBV18 and TRBJ2-3; TRBD2 agrees at 7 bases. The V gene's germline CDR1 is KGHSH and CDR2 LQKENI. After removal of 6 bases from V and 0 bases from J, the junction contained 12 bases not matched to a gene. The CDR3 totals 17 residues. The DNA for the CDR3 is TGTGCCAGCTCCCTGCTGGGGGAGGGGACTAGCACAGATACGCAGTATTTT. Protein sequence: CASSLLGEGTSTDTQYF.

The V gene is TRBV6-5, the J gene TRBJ2-7; D remains ambiguous. Germline V CDR1 and CDR2: MNHEY, SVGAGI. This CDR3 is 12 amino acids long. V dropped 7 bases and J dropped 0 bases, with 7 bases sitting between them. The CDR3 protein is CASTGSSYEQYF. DNA for the CDR3: TGTGCCAGCACGGGTAGCTCCTACGAGCAGTACTTC.

The chain employs TRBV28 and TRBJ1-1; the D gene is possibly TRBD1 (5 bases). CDR1 MDHEN and CDR2 SYDVKM come from the germline V gene. Deletions cut 6 bases from V and 5 bases from J, with 10 bases between. The CDR3 length is 12 residues. The CDR3 sequence is CASRLGGTEAFF. The DNA for the CDR3 is TGTGCCAGCAGGCTGGGGGGGACTGAAGCTTTCTTT. Complete variable domain (other parts from reference TRBV28 and TRBJ1-1): DVKVTQSSRYLVKRTGEKVFLECVQDMDHENMFWYRQDPGLGLRLIYFSYDVKMKEKGDIPEGYSVSREKKERFSLILESASTNQTSMYLCASRLGGTEAFFGQGTRLTVV.

This sequence joins TRBV11-2 and TRBJ1-3; the D gene is possibly TRBD1 (6 bases). V dropped 1 base and J dropped 0 bases, with 7 bases sitting between them. CDR1 SGHAT and CDR2 FQNNGV come from the germline V gene. This CDR3 contains 15 residues. The CDR3 is CASSLGTASGNTIYF. CDR3 nucleotide sequence: TGTGCCAGCAGCTTAGGGACAGCCTCTGGAAACACCATATATTTT.

This clone was seen more than once but under ten times. V and J are TRBV5-1 and TRBJ2-2, with D possibly TRBD1 on 6 matching bases. The CDR3 is 14 residues long. From germline, CDR1 is SGHRS and CDR2 YFSETQ. V gave up 2 bases and J gave up 4 bases, with 9 bases separating them. CDR3 bases: TGCGCCAGCAGCTTCAGGGGAGCCACCGGGGAGCTGTTTTTT. This codes for CASSFRGATGELFF.

V and J are TRBV27 and TRBJ2-5; 8 bases line up with TRBD2. The germline V gene has CDR1 MNHEY and CDR2 SMNVEV (reference sequence). The junction had 11 bases not matched to a gene; V was cut back by 4 bases and J by 1 base. This CDR3 has 17 amino acids. The CDR3 sequence: CASSSLTLGTSQETQYF. CDR3 bases: TGTGCCAGCAGTTCCCTTACTTTAGGGACTAGCCAAGAGACCCAGTACTTC.

The gene calls are TRBV28 and TRBJ1-2, with a possible D match to TRBD1 (5 bases). Germline V gene sequence: CDR1 MDHEN, CDR2 SYDVKM. The V end lost 3 bases, the J end lost 6 bases, and 11 bases lay between the germline ends. CDR3 length equals 13 residues. The DNA of the CDR3 is TGTGCCAGCAGTTTTAGCAGGGTACATGGCTACACCTTC. It encodes CASSFSRVHGYTF.

This clone occurred once. The CDR3 spells CASSLVGGANTEAFF. CDR3 DNA: TGTGCCAGCAGTTTAGTTGGGGGGGCGAACACTGAAGCTTTCTTT. The genes are TRBV27 and TRBJ1-1; D may be TRBD1 (6 bases). Trimming took off 2 bases at V and 1 base at J, with 11 bases between the two ends. In germline, CDR1 is MNHEY, CDR2 SMNVEV (reference sequence). The CDR3 runs 15 residues.

The V and J genes are TRBV29-1 and TRBJ2-7; 7 positions agree with TRBD1. Germline loops: CDR1 SQVTM, CDR2 ANQGSEA. The CDR3 length is 13 residues. Trimming took 7 bases from V and 1 from J; bases not matched to a gene: 7. The CDR3 bases are TGCAGCGCCACGACAGGGCTTTCCTACGAGCAGTACTTC. Protein sequence: CSATTGLSYEQYF.

This clone was counted once. The CDR3: CASSLVRRGLAGGEEQYF. DNA for the CDR3: TGTGCCAGCAGCTTAGTCCGCCGGGGACTAGCGGGAGGGGAAGAGCAGTACTTC. The rearrangement joins TRBV11-1 to TRBJ2-7; 16 bases line up with TRBD2. The germline V gene encodes CDR1 SGHAT and CDR2 FQDESV (reference sequence). Trimming at V came to 1 base and at J to 7 bases, leaving 10 bases not matched to a gene. The CDR3 is made up of 18 amino acids.

The chain combines TRBV19 with TRBJ2-7, with 8 bases matching TRBD2. The junction had 3 bases not matched to a gene; V was cut back by 5 bases and J by 3 bases. Germline CDR1 is LNHDA and CDR2 is SQIVND (reference sequence). CDR3 length: 13 residues. CDR3 nucleotide sequence: TGTGCCAGTAGTCAGCGGGGGAGCTACGAGCAGTACTTC. This gives the protein CASSQRGSYEQYF.

The CDR3 DNA follows: TGTGCCAGCTCCCCCACCGGCGGGCTGAACACTGAAGCTTTCTTT. It codes for CASSPTGGLNTEAFF. The chain recombines TRBV18 with TRBJ1-1; D gene ambiguous. V gave up 6 bases and J gave up 0 bases, with 14 bases separating them. The CDR3 runs to 15 residues. The germline V gene encodes CDR1 KGHSH and CDR2 LQKENI.

The chain uses TRBV2 and TRBJ1-1, with a weak D call TRBD1 (5 bases). CDR3 length: 14 residues. Germline loops: CDR1 SNHLY, CDR2 FYNNEI. V lost 0 bases and J lost 4, with 9 bases in between. The CDR3 here is CASSEAGAGTEAFF. DNA for the CDR3: TGTGCCAGCAGTGAAGCAGGGGCAGGCACTGAAGCTTTCTTT.

This clone occurred a few times. The rearrangement joins TRBV19 to TRBJ2-7; 11 bases agree with TRBD1. Trimming removed 2 bases from V and 6 bases from J; junction bases left unmatched: 6. CDR1 LNHDA and CDR2 SQIVND come from the germline V gene (reference sequence). The length of the CDR3 is 15 residues. The CDR3 region has the DNA TGTGCCAGTAGTATAATGGGACAGGGGGTCTCCGAGCAGTACTTC. Its protein is CASSIMGQGVSEQYF.

The chain employs TRBV5-1 and TRBJ2-3; D might be TRBD2 (6 bases). The germline V and J ends were trimmed by 0 bases and 2 bases, with 16 bases remaining between them. Germline V gene data show CDR1 as SGHRS and CDR2 as YFSETQ. CDR3 size: 17 residues. CDR3 amino acids: CASSLGLVLRFTDTQYF. CDR3 in DNA: TGCGCCAGCAGCTTGGGACTAGTTCTCCGCTTCACAGATACGCAGTATTTT.

This chain connects TRBV9 to TRBJ2-1; TRBD1 matches 8 bases. Germline V gives CDR1 SGDLS, CDR2 YYNGEE. CDR3 length: 16 amino acids. Trimming at V came to 4 bases and at J to 3 bases, leaving 9 bases not matched to a gene. The CDR3 bases are TGTGCCAGCAGCCCTAGGACAGGGAGGTACTACAATGAGCAGTTCTTC. Translating it yields CASSPRTGRYYNEQFF.

J is TRBJ1-3 and V is TRBV6-1, with a weak D call TRBD1 (5 bases). This CDR3 comprises 17 residues. Germline CDR1 reads MNHNS; CDR2 reads SASEGT. V was trimmed by 1 base and J by 2 bases, leaving 15 bases between them. The CDR3 sequence: CASSEDHGARAGNTIYF. As DNA, the CDR3 is TGTGCCAGCAGTGAAGATCATGGGGCCCGGGCTGGAAACACCATATATTTT.

This chain uses TRBV6-4 with TRBJ2-3; possibly TRBD2 for D (5 bases). With 5 bases removed from V and 3 bases from J, the gap between germline ends came to 18 bases. The CDR3 has 16 residues. CDR1 is MRHNA, CDR2 SNTAGT, per germline. CDR3 region: CASSPRERSETDTQYF. In DNA, the CDR3 is TGTGCCAGCAGTCCACGGGAAAGATCAGAGACAGATACGCAGTATTTT.

V usage is TRBV7-3 and J usage is TRBJ2-3; D uncertain. CDR1 and CDR2 (germline): SGHTA, FQGTGA. The CDR3 runs 14 residues. V lost 2 bases to trimming and J lost 0 bases, with 6 bases between them. The CDR3, as DNA: TGTGCCAGCAGCTTACGCGGCAGCACAGATACGCAGTATTTT. Encoded protein: CASSLRGSTDTQYF. The full variable domain, its missing parts supplied by reference TRBV7-3 and TRBJ2-3, is GAGVSQTPSNKVTEKGKYVELRCDPISGHTALYWYRQSLGQGPEFLIYFQGTGAADDSGLPNDRFFAVRPEGSVSTLKIQRTERGDSAVYLCASSLRGSTDTQYFGPGTRLTVL.

A few counts support this clone. The chain recombines TRBV7-9 with TRBJ1-1, with D tentatively TRBD1 (6 bases). V lost 6 bases to trimming and J lost 6 bases, with 14 bases between them. The CDR3 has 13 amino acids. The V gene's germline CDR1 is SEHNR and CDR2 FQNEAQ (reference sequence). CDR3 sequence reads: CASSSWDTPEAFF. CDR3 sequence (DNA): TGTGCCAGCAGTTCCTGGGACACTCCTGAAGCTTTCTTT. The variable domain in full, with the rest retrieved from reference TRBV7-9 and TRBJ1-1, is DTGVSQNPRHKITKRGQNVTFRCDPISEHNRLYWYRQTLGQGPEFLTYFQNEAQLEKSRLLSDRFSAERPKGSFSTLEIQRTEQGDSAMYLCASSSWDTPEAFFGQGTRLTVV.

This clone appeared a single time. The CDR3 DNA sequence: TGTGCCAGCTCACCCGGACTAGCGACCTACGAGCAGTACTTC. Its translation is CASSPGLATYEQYF. The genes are TRBV18 and TRBJ2-7, with TRBD2 identical over 9 bases. Germline loops: CDR1 KGHSH, CDR2 LQKENI. J lost 2 bases, V lost 3 bases, and 2 bases had no gene match. CDR3 length equals 14 residues. Based on the CDR3 plus reference TRBV18 and TRBJ2-7, the full variable domain is NAGVMQNPRHLVRRRGQEARLRCSPMKGHSHVYWYRQLPEEGLKFMVYLQKENIIDESGMPKERFSAEFPKEGPSILRIQQVVRGDSAAYFCASSPGLATYEQYFGPGTRLTVT.

The chain carries TRBV6-5 and TRBJ2-3, with a weak D call TRBD2 (6 bases). Germline CDR1 MNHEY, CDR2 SVGAGI. Trimming took off 10 bases at V and 2 bases at J, with 19 bases between the two ends. The CDR3 totals 15 residues. The CDR3: CATNGGAGHTDTQYF. DNA for the CDR3: TGTGCCACCAATGGGGGTGCGGGGCACACAGATACGCAGTATTTT.

This chain uses TRBV9 with TRBJ2-5; 8 bases are a match to TRBD2. Germline CDR1 and CDR2: SGDLS and YYNGEE. The trim removed 1 base at V and 2 bases at J, leaving 10 bases unmatched. The CDR3 loop spans 17 amino acids. The CDR3 DNA reads as TGTGCCAGCAGCGTATCTGGAGCGGGAGTGGGTCAAGAGACCCAGTACTTC. Protein: CASSVSGAGVGQETQYF.

The J gene is TRBJ2-7, the V gene TRBV10-2, with TRBD2 matching over 10 bases. From germline, CDR1 is WSHSY and CDR2 SAAADI. V was clipped by 4 bases and J by 2 bases; unmatched bases: 2. The CDR3 length is 14 residues. The DNA for the CDR3 is TGCGCCAGCAGTGGGACTAGCGGACCCTACGAGCAGTACTTC. It specifies CASSGTSGPYEQYF.

This rearrangement joins TRBV6-4 to TRBJ2-3, with D perhaps TRBD2 (6 bases). V lost 0 bases, J lost 3 bases, and 13 bases lay in between. CDR1 is MRHNA and CDR2 is SNTAGT in the germline V gene. The CDR3 totals 16 residues. This chain's CDR3 is CASSDSPGVATDTQYF. CDR3 coding DNA: TGTGCCAGCAGTGACTCGCCGGGAGTAGCGACAGATACGCAGTATTTT.

This clone was observed a few times. The V gene is TRBV2, the J gene TRBJ1-2; tentatively, D is TRBD1 (5 bases). The CDR3 is 15 residues long. The germline gives CDR1 SNHLY, CDR2 FYNNEI. V dropped 2 bases and J dropped 8 bases, with 18 bases sitting between them. The CDR3 reads CASSESVGGGEGYTF. Written as DNA, the CDR3 is TGTGCCAGCAGTGAATCGGTTGGTGGAGGGGAAGGCTACACCTTC.

The V and J genes are TRBV11-2 and TRBJ1-1; D is perhaps TRBD1 (5 bases). This CDR3 is 14 amino acids long. Germline loops: CDR1 SGHAT, CDR2 FQNNGV. The germline V and J ends were trimmed by 5 bases and 3 bases, with 13 bases remaining between them. The CDR3 spells CASSLDQGDTEAFF. The DNA for the CDR3 is TGTGCCAGCAGCCTGGATCAGGGTGACACTGAAGCTTTCTTT.

The rearrangement uses TRBV4-2 and TRBJ2-7; D gene uncertain. The V gene's germline CDR1 is LGHNA and CDR2 YNFKEQ. Trimming pared 2 bases from V and 1 base from J, leaving 12 bases between. The CDR3 has 15 amino acids. CDR3 residues: CASSQLESESYEQYF. The CDR3 nucleotides read TGTGCCAGCAGCCAACTGGAGTCGGAGTCCTACGAGCAGTACTTC.

V and J are TRBV15 and TRBJ2-7; maybe TRBD2 (6 bases). CDR1 and CDR2 (germline): LNHNV, YYDKDF (reference sequence). The CDR3 is 16 residues long. Trimming cost V 0 bases and J 0 bases, with 12 bases left between them. The CDR3 nucleotides read TGTGCCACCAGCAGAGATGCGGGACGGGGCTCCTACGAGCAGTACTTC. Translated: CATSRDAGRGSYEQYF.